This T cell receptor beta chain came from a study of T cells in Graves' hyperthyroidism and ophthalmopathy. Notes on the study in general: Classification by a 13 V-J model distinguished ophthalmopathy from stable hyperthyroidism.

Researchers amplified the TCR beta CDR3 regions from RNA transcripts. An initial round of RT-PCR targeting the TCR CDR3 relied on the HTBI primer set. TCRdb processed the multiplex PCR reads anew with MiXCR; each CDR3 protein has one entry. In the table there are about half a million distinct CDR3 sequences, 24% of which are singletons. The CDR3 is 13 residues long. CDR1 and CDR2 (germline): SEHNR, FQNEAQ (reference sequence). Trimming removed 4 bases at V and 8 bases at J, with 14 bases between. Ten or more counts support this clonotype. Antigen specificity is unknown. The cohort's ophthalmopathy patients, a group with duration under 3 months, had a Clinical Activity Score of at least 3 and a NOSPECS grade of at least 4. Uncontrolled infections, other autoimmune diseases, pregnancy or lactation led to exclusion of patients.

The chain has TRBV7-9 and TRBJ1-2; D may be TRBD1 (5 bases). This receptor was taken from a woman in her 30s with Graves' ophthalmopathy. The sample consisted of blood. CDR3 sequence: CASSSDIGGGYTF. In nucleotides, the CDR3 is TGTGCCAGCAGCTCGGACATCGGGGGAGGCTACACCTTC.